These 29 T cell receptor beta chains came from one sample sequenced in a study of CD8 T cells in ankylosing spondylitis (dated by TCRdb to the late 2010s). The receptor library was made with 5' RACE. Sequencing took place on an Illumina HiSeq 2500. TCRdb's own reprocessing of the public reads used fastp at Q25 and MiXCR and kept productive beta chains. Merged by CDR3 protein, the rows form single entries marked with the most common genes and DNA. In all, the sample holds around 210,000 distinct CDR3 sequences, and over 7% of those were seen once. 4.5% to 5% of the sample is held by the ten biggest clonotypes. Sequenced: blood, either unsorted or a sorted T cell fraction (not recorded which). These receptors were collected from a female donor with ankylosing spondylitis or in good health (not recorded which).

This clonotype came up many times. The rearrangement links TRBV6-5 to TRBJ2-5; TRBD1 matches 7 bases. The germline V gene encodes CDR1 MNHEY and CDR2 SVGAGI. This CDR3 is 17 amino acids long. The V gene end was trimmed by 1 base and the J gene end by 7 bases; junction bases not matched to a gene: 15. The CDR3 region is CASSYYLQGIPIGTQYF. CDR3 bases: TGTGCCAGCAGTTACTACCTACAGGGGATCCCCATCGGGACCCAGTACTTC.

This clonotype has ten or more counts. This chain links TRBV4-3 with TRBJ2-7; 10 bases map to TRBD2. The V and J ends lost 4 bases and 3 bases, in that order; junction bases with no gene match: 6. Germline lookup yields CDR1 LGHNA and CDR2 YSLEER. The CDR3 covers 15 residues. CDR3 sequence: CASSLGLAEIYEQYF. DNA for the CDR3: TGCGCCAGCAGCCTCGGACTAGCGGAAATCTACGAGCAGTACTTC.

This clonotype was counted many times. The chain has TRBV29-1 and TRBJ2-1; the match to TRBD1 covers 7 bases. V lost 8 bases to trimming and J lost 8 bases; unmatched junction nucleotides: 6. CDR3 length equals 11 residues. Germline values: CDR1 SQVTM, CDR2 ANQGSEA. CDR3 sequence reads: CSKRTGHEQFF. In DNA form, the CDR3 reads TGCAGCAAACGGACAGGCCATGAGCAGTTCTTC.

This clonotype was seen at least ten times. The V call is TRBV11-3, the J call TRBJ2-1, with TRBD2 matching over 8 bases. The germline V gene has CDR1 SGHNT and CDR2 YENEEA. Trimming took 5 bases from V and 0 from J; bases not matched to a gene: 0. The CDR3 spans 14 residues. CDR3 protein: CASSTSGSYNEQFF. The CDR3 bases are TGTGCCAGCAGCACTAGCGGCTCCTACAATGAGCAGTTCTTC.

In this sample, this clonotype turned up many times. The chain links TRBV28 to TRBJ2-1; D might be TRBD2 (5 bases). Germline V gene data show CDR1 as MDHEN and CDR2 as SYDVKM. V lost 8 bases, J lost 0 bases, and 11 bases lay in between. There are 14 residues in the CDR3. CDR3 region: CASVSGSSYNEQFF. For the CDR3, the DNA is TGTGCCAGCGTCAGCGGCAGCTCCTACAATGAGCAGTTCTTC. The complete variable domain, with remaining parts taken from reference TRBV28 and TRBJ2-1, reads DVKVTQSSRYLVKRTGEKVFLECVQDMDHENMFWYRQDPGLGLRLIYFSYDVKMKEKGDIPEGYSVSREKKERFSLILESASTNQTSMYLCASVSGSSYNEQFFGPGTRLTVL.

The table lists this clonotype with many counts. CDR3 nucleotides: TGCAGTGCTATAGCCCCGAGCGGGCTCACCGGGGAGCTGTTTTTT. It translates to CSAIAPSGLTGELFF. The V and J genes are TRBV20-1 and TRBJ2-2; possible D gene TRBD2, 6 bases. Germline V gene data show CDR1 as DFQATT and CDR2 as SNEGSKA (reference sequence). Trimming shortened V by 4 bases and J by 4 bases, and 16 bases separated the two germline ends. The length of the CDR3 is 15 residues.

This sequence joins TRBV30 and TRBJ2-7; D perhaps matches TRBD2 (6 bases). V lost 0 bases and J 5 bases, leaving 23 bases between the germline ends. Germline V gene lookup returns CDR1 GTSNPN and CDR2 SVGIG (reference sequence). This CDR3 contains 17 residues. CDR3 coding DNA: TGTGCCTGGAGTGTACCATTGCGCGGAGGCGGGATCAACGAGCAGTACTTC. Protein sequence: CAWSVPLRGGGINEQYF.

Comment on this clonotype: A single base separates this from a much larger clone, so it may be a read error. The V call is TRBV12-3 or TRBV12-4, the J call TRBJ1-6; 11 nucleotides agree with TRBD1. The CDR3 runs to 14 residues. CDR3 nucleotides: TGTACCAGCAGTTTTGGGACAGGGGGATCACCCCTCCACTTT. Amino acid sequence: CTSSFGTGGSPLHF.

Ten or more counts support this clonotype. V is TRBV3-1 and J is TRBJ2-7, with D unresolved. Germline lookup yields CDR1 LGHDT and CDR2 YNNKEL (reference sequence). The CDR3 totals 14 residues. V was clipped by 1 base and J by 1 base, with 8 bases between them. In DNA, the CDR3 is TGTGCCAGCAGCCAAGGACTTGATTCCTACGAGCAGTACTTC. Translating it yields CASSQGLDSYEQYF.

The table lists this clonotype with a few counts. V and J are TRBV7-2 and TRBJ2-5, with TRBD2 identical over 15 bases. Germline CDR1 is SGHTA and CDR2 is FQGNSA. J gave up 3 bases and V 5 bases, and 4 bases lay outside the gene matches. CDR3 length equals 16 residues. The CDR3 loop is CASSMGLAGGKETQYF. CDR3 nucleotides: TGTGCCAGCAGCATGGGACTAGCGGGAGGAAAAGAGACCCAGTACTTC.

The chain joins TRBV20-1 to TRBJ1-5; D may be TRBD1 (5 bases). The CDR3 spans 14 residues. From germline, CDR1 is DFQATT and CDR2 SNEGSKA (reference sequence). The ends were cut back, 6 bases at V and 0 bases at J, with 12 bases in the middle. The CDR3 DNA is TGCAGTGCCAGACCAGGGAATAGCAATCAGCCCCAGCATTTT. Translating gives CSARPGNSNQPQHF.

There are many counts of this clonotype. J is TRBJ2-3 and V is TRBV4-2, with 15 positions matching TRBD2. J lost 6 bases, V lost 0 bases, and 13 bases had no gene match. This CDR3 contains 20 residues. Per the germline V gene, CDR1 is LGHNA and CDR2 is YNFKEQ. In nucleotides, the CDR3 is TGTGCCAGCAGCCAAGATGCCGACCGGGGACTAGCGGGAGGCATGGATACGCAGTATTTT. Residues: CASSQDADRGLAGGMDTQYF.

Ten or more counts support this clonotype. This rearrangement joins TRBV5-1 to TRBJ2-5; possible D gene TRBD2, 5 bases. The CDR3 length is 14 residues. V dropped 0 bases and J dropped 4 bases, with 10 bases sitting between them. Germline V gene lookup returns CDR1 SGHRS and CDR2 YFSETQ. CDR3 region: CASSLGPGRETQYF. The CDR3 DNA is TGCGCCAGCAGCTTGGGCCCGGGAAGAGAGACCCAGTACTTC.

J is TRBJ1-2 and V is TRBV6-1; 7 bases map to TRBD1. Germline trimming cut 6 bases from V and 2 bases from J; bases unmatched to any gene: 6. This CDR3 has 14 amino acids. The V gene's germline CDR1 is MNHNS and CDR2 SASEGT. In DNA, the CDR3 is TGTGCCAGCAGCCGGGACAGATTAAACTATGGCTACACCTTC. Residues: CASSRDRLNYGYTF.

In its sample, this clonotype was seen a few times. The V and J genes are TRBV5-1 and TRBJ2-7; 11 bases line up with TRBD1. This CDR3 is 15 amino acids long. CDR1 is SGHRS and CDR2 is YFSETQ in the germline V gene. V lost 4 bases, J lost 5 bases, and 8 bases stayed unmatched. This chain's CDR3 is CASSPRDRGSHEQYF. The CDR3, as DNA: TGCGCCAGCAGCCCCCGGGACAGGGGGTCCCACGAGCAGTACTTC.

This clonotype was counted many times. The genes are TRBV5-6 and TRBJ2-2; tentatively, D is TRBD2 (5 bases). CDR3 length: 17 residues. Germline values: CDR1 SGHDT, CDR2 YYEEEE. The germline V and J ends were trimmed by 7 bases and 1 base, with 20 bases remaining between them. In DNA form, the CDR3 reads TGTGCCAGCCCCGGGGAGCCGGGCGTGGGGAACACCGGGGAGCTGTTTTTT. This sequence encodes CASPGEPGVGNTGELFF.

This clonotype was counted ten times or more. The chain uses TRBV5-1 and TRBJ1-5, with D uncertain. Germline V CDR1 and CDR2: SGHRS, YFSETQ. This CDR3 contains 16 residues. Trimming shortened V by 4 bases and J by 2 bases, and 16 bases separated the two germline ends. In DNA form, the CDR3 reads TGCGCCAGCAGCCCCACCGGGTTGAGGGGCAATCAGCCCCAGCATTTT. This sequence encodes CASSPTGLRGNQPQHF.

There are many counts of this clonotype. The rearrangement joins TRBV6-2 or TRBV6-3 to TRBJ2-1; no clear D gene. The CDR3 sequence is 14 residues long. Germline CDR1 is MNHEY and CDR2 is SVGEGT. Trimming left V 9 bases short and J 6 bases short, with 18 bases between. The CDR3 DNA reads TGTGCCAGTCGCGACCTACCGCAGTCCAATGAGCAGTTCTTC. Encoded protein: CASRDLPQSNEQFF.

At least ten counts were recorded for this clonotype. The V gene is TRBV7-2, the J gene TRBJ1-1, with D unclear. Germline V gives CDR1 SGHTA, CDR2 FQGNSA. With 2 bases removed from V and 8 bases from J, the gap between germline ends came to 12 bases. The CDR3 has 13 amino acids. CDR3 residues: CASSLNTPGEAFF. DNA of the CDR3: TGTGCCAGCAGCTTAAATACGCCTGGGGAAGCTTTCTTT.

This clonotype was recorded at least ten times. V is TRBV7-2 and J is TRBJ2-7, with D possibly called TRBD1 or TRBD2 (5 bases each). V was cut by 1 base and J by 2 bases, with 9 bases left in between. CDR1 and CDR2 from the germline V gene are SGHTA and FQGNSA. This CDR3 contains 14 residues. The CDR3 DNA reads TGTGCCAGCAGCTTAGACCGGGGCGCCTACGAGCAGTACTTC. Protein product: CASSLDRGAYEQYF. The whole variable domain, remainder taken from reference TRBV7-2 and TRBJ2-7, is GAGVSQSPSNKVTEKGKDVELRCDPISGHTALYWYRQSLGQGLEFLIYFQGNSAPDKSGLPSDRFSAERTGGSVSTLTIQRTQQEDSAVYLCASSLDRGAYEQYFGPGTRLTVT.

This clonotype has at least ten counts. The CDR3 nucleotides read TGTGCCAGCAGCTTTCGACAGAACACTGAAGCTTTCTTT. Amino acid sequence: CASSFRQNTEAFF. V and J are TRBV7-8 and TRBJ1-1, with D hard to call. Trimming removed 3 bases from V and 1 base from J, with 6 bases in between. The CDR3 totals 13 residues. Germline-derived CDR1 and CDR2 are SGHVS and FQNEAQ.

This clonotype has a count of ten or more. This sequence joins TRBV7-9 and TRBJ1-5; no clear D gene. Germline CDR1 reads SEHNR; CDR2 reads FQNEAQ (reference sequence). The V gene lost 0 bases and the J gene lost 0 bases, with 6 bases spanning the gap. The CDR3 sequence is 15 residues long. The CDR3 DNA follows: TGTGCCAGCAGCTTAGCCCAAAATAGCAATCAGCCCCAGCATTTT. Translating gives CASSLAQNSNQPQHF.

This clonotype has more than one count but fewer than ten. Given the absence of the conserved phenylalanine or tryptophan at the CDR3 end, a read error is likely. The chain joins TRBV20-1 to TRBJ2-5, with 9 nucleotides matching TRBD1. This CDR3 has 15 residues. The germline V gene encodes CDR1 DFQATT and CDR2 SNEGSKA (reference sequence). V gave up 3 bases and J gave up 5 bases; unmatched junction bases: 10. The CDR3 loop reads CSAREPGQGRETQYI. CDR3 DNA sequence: TGCAGTGCTAGGGAACCGGGACAGGGAAGGGAGACCCAGTACATC.

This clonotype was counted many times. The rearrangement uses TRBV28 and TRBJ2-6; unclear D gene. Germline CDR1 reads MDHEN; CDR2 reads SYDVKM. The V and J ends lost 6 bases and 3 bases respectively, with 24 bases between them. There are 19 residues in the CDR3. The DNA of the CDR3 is TGTGCCAGCAGCGATGTCGCCCCCCTCGTACTTCGTGGGGCCAACGTCCTGACTTTC. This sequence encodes CASSDVAPLVLRGANVLTF. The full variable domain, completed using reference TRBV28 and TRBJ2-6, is DVKVTQSSRYLVKRTGEKVFLECVQDMDHENMFWYRQDPGLGLRLIYFSYDVKMKEKGDIPEGYSVSREKKERFSLILESASTNQTSMYLCASSDVAPLVLRGANVLTFGAGSRLTVL.

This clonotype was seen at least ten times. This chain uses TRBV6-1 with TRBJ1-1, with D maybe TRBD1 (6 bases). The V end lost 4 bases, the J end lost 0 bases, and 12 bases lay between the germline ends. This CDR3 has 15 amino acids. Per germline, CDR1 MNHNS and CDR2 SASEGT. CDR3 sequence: CASSVTGAMNTEAFF. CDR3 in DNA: TGTGCCAGCAGTGTGACAGGAGCTATGAACACTGAAGCTTTCTTT.

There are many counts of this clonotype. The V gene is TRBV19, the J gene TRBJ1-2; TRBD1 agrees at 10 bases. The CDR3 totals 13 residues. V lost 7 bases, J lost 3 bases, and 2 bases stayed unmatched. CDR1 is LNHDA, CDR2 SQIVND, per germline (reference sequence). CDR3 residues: CASIGQGDYGYTF. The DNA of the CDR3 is TGTGCCAGTATTGGACAGGGGGACTATGGCTACACCTTC. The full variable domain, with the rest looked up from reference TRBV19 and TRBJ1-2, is DGGITQSPKYLFRKEGQNVTLSCEQNLNHDAMYWYRQDPGQGLRLIYYSQIVNDFQKGDIAEGYSVSREKKESFPLTVTSAQKNPTAFYLCASIGQGDYGYTFGSGTRLTVV.

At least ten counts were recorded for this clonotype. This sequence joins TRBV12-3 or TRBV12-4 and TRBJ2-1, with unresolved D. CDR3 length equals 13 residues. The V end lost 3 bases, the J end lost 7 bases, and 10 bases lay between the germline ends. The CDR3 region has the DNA TGTGCCAGCAGTTTGGACGCTTCTAATGAGCAGTTCTTC. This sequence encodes CASSLDASNEQFF.

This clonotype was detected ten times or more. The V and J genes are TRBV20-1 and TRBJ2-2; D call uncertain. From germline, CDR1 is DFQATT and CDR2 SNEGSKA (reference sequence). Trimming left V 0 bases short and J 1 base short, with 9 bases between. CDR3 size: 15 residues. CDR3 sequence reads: CSAREEVRNTGELFF. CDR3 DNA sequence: TGCAGTGCTAGAGAAGAAGTTAGGAACACCGGGGAGCTGTTTTTT.

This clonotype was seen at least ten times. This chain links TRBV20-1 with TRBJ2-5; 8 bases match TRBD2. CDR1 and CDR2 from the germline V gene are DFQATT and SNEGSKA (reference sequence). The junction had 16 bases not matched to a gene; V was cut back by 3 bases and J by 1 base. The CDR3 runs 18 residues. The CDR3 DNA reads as TGCAGTGCTAGCCCTTCGATAGCGGGGAGGTTAGGCCAAGAGACCCAGTACTTC. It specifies CSASPSIAGRLGQETQYF.